This entry lists 31 T cell receptor beta chains sequenced from one sample in a study of T cell responses to AZD1222 COVID-19 vaccine. The method was immunoSEQ multiplex PCR; TCRdb's version includes in-frame clones alone and lacks a portion of them. The sample yields 100,000 or so clones, 88% seen once. The sample consisted of peripheral blood, taken on day 0 of AZD1222 vaccination. These receptors all come from an adult in good health.

This clone occurred once. The rearrangement joins TRBV18 to TRBJ2-7; TRBD1 matches at 9 bases. Germline CDR1 is KGHSH and CDR2 is LQKENI. The V segment lost 3 bases and the J segment 9 bases; nucleotides outside the gene matches: 9. This CDR3 has 14 residues. The CDR3, as DNA: TGTGCCAGCTCACCGCCGGGACAGGGTGTCGTGCAGTACTTC. This encodes CASSPPGQGVVQYF. Filled out from reference TRBV18 and TRBJ2-7, the complete variable domain reads NAGVMQNPRHLVRRRGQEARLRCSPMKGHSHVYWYRQLPEEGLKFMVYLQKENIIDESGMPKERFSAEFPKEGPSILRIQQVVRGDSAAYFCASSPPGQGVVQYFGPGTRLTVT.

The genes are TRBV28 and TRBJ2-1; weak D call: TRBD1 (6 bases). This CDR3 is built from 14 residues. V was pared by 6 bases and J by 5 bases, with 14 bases between. Germline V gene sequence: CDR1 MDHEN, CDR2 SYDVKM. The CDR3 bases are TGTGCCAGCAGCCCCATACAGGGAAACAATGAGCAGTTCTTC. The encoded protein is CASSPIQGNNEQFF.

The J gene is TRBJ1-4, the V gene TRBV2, with a tentative D call TRBD1 (6 bases). The germline gives CDR1 SNHLY, CDR2 FYNNEI. V lost 1 base and J 8 bases, leaving 11 bases between the germline ends. The CDR3 has 14 residues. In nucleotides, the CDR3 is TGTGCCAGCAGTGAAGGGACAGTGGGAGAAAAACTGTTTTTT. It specifies CASSEGTVGEKLFF.

J is TRBJ1-6 and V is TRBV6-5, with D tentatively TRBD1 (5 bases). The V end was cut by 6 bases, the J end by 1 base, with 7 bases between. The germline V gene encodes CDR1 MNHEY and CDR2 SVGAGI. CDR3 length equals 14 residues. Here the CDR3 reads CASSQGSYNSPLHF. The CDR3 coding sequence is TGTGCCAGCAGCCAGGGTTCCTATAATTCACCCCTCCACTTT.

This chain uses TRBV18 with TRBJ1-1; D not certain. The CDR3 loop spans 13 amino acids. CDR1 is KGHSH, CDR2 LQKENI, per germline. The V gene lost 2 bases and the J gene lost 8 bases, with 12 bases spanning the gap. The DNA for the CDR3 is TGTGCCAGCTCACCAGACGACCCTAAGGAAGCTTTCTTT. It is translated as CASSPDDPKEAFF.

This sequence joins TRBV12-2 and TRBJ2-7; the table assigns TRBD2, which was not confirmed against the DNA. TRBV12-2 is recorded as a pseudogene. There are 18 residues in the CDR3. CDR3 DNA: TGTGCAAGTCGCTTAGAGGCCCCTGAGGGCCAGACCTTCTACGAGCAGTACTTC. Protein product: CASRLEAPEGQTFYEQYF.

The genes are TRBV14 and TRBJ2-7, with 9 positions matching TRBD2. The J segment lost 5 bases and the V segment lost 1 base, leaving 0 bases of the junction unmatched. The CDR3 spans 13 residues. Germline-derived CDR1 and CDR2 are SGHDN and FVKESK. Written as DNA, the CDR3 is TGTGCCAGCAGCCAAGGGACTAGCGACGAGCAGTACTTC. Translating gives CASSQGTSDEQYF.

This chain links TRBV5-6 with TRBJ1-2, with a weak D call TRBD1 (5 bases). Trimming left V 2 bases short and J 7 bases short, with 12 bases between. This CDR3 region has 13 residues. Looked up from germline, CDR1 is SGHDT and CDR2 is YYEEEE. This chain's CDR3 is CASSFMGTSGYTF. Written as DNA, the CDR3 is TGTGCCAGCAGCTTTATGGGGACTTCTGGCTACACCTTC.

The chain carries TRBV10-3 and TRBJ2-1, with D possibly being TRBD2 (6 bases). V lost 0 bases and J 9 bases, leaving 18 bases between the germline ends. The CDR3 totals 16 residues. CDR1 ENHRY and CDR2 SYGVKD come from the germline V gene. The CDR3 coding sequence is TGTGCCATCAGTGAGTCGGAAGGCGGGGAGCTTAGTGAGCAGTTCTTC. Translating gives CAISESEGGELSEQFF.

The CDR3, as DNA: TGTGCCACCAGTGATTCTGGGCAGGGGGTTTTCACCGGGGAGCTGTTTTTT. It encodes CATSDSGQGVFTGELFF. This chain joins TRBV24-1 and TRBJ2-2, with TRBD1 matching over 7 bases. Unmatched junction bases numbered 9, after V lost 2 bases and J lost 4 bases. The CDR3 spans 17 residues. Germline V gene data show CDR1 as KGHDR and CDR2 as SFDVKD.

This clone was observed a single time. V is TRBV10-3 and J is TRBJ1-5; D is unclear. The CDR3 length is 13 residues. CDR1 is ENHRY and CDR2 is SYGVKD in the germline V gene. Trimming shortened V by 4 bases and J by 7 bases, and 11 bases separated the two germline ends. CDR3 nucleotide sequence: TGTGCCATCAGTGTGCAAGAAGGCCAGCCCCAGCATTTT. Protein: CAISVQEGQPQHF.

This clone was detected once. The chain joins TRBV5-1 to TRBJ1-1; D is possibly TRBD1 (6 bases). The V gene lost 4 bases and the J gene lost 5 bases, with 18 bases spanning the gap. The CDR3 sequence is 15 residues long. CDR1 SGHRS and CDR2 YFSETQ come from the germline V gene. As DNA, the CDR3 is TGCGCCAGCAGCCCTGGTGGGGGGGCTCAAACTGAAGCTTTCTTT. Amino acid sequence: CASSPGGGAQTEAFF.

This rearrangement joins TRBV6-5 to TRBJ2-3, with D possibly being TRBD1 (5 bases). There are 14 residues in the CDR3. Germline V lookup: CDR1 MNHEY, CDR2 SVGAGI. The germline V and J ends were trimmed by 6 bases and 0 bases, with 10 bases remaining between them. CDR3 amino acids: CASSPQASTDTQYF. The DNA of the CDR3 is TGTGCCAGCAGCCCACAGGCTAGCACAGATACGCAGTATTTT.

This rearrangement joins TRBV6-5 to TRBJ1-2, with D possibly matching TRBD1 (6 bases). The ends were cut back, 5 bases at V and 8 bases at J, with 12 bases in the middle. From germline, CDR1 is MNHEY and CDR2 SVGAGI. The CDR3 consists of 12 residues. The CDR3 loop reads CASSTGWWGYTF. DNA of the CDR3: TGTGCCAGCAGTACAGGGTGGTGGGGCTACACCTTC.

The V call is TRBV11-2, the J call TRBJ2-3; the match to TRBD2 covers 7 bases. The CDR3 loop spans 15 amino acids. CDR1 is SGHAT and CDR2 is FQNNGV in the germline V gene. J lost 2 bases, V lost 5 bases, and 7 bases had no gene match. The CDR3 loop is CASSPGTKNTDTQYF. For the CDR3, the DNA is TGTGCCAGCAGCCCCGGGACTAAAAACACAGATACGCAGTATTTT.

J is TRBJ1-1 and V is TRBV19; D gene unclear. There are 14 residues in the CDR3. V gave up 5 bases and J gave up 1 base, with 11 bases separating them. Germline V gene lookup returns CDR1 LNHDA and CDR2 SQIVND (reference sequence). The CDR3 coding sequence is TGTGCCAGTAGTCTGAGGTCAGAGAACACTGAAGCTTTCTTT. This gives the protein CASSLRSENTEAFF.

The gene calls are TRBV6-2 or TRBV6-3 and TRBJ2-3; the D gene is possibly TRBD1 (6 bases). The CDR3 is 14 amino acids. Germline V gene lookup returns CDR1 MNHEY and CDR2 SVGEGT. V lost 5 bases, J lost 4 bases, and 13 bases lay in between. CDR3 nucleotide sequence: TGTGCCAGCAGTCCAGGGGAGTCTGCAGATACGCAGTATTTT. Residues: CASSPGESADTQYF.

The chain joins TRBV12-3 or TRBV12-4 to TRBJ2-7; D ambiguous. This CDR3 region has 12 residues. V was cut by 3 bases and J by 3 bases, with 6 bases left in between. CDR3 amino acids: CASSLFNYEQYF. CDR3 in DNA: TGTGCCAGCAGTTTGTTCAACTACGAGCAGTACTTC.

J is TRBJ1-2 and V is TRBV27; TRBD1 agrees at 8 bases. Trimming at V came to 4 bases and at J to 4 bases, leaving 5 bases not matched to a gene. CDR1 is MNHEY and CDR2 is SMNVEV in the germline V gene (reference sequence). The CDR3 runs to 14 residues. The CDR3 reads CASSSQQGGYGYTF. The CDR3 nucleotides read TGTGCCAGCAGTTCTCAACAGGGGGGCTATGGCTACACCTTC.

The chain combines TRBV3-1 (or the pseudogene TRBV3-2) with TRBJ2-1; D not certain. CDR1 and CDR2 from the germline V gene are LGHDT and YNNKEL (reference sequence). The CDR3 extends over 16 amino acids. V dropped 1 base and J dropped 3 bases, with 13 bases sitting between them. The CDR3, as DNA: TGTGCCAGCAGCCAAGCAGGCCTGGGCAACTACAATGAGCAGTTCTTC. It translates to CASSQAGLGNYNEQFF.

The CDR3 region has the DNA TGTGCCAGCAGCTTAGTCTGGCGGGGCAGGGCCGACGTGAGAAACACCATATATTTT. Translating it yields CASSLVWRGRADVRNTIYF. The J gene is TRBJ1-3, the V gene TRBV7-6; D is perhaps TRBD1 (5 bases). The CDR3 has 19 residues. V dropped 1 base and J dropped 5 bases, with 24 bases sitting between them. Germline assignment: CDR1 SGHVS and CDR2 FNYEAQ.

The V call is TRBV5-1, the J call TRBJ2-2; D unresolved. The CDR3 is 11 residues long. The V gene lost 0 bases and the J gene lost 10 bases, with 4 bases spanning the gap. Germline CDR1 reads SGHRS; CDR2 reads YFSETQ. CDR3 DNA: TGCGCCAGCAGCTTGGAAATGGAGCTGTTTTTT. Amino acids: CASSLEMELFF.

J is TRBJ2-7 and V is TRBV15; D assignment may be TRBD1 or TRBD2 (5 bases each). Deletions cut 5 bases from V and 5 bases from J, with 19 bases between. Per the germline V gene, CDR1 is LNHNV and CDR2 is YYDKDF (reference sequence). The CDR3 extends over 15 amino acids. The CDR3 reads CATSRDRFSYHEQYF. The CDR3 DNA follows: TGTGCCACCAGCCGGGACCGGTTCTCCTACCACGAGCAGTACTTC.

The rearrangement uses TRBV4-2 and TRBJ2-7; D gene ambiguous. The CDR3 loop spans 15 amino acids. The germline V gene encodes CDR1 LGHNA and CDR2 YNFKEQ. V shed 0 bases and J shed 1 base, with 10 bases lying between them. CDR3 sequence: CASSQDFWASYEQYF. DNA for the CDR3: TGTGCCAGCAGCCAAGATTTCTGGGCGTCCTACGAGCAGTACTTC.

The J gene is TRBJ2-7, the V gene TRBV3-1 (or the pseudogene TRBV3-2); TRBD1 matches at 9 bases. The J segment lost 7 bases and the V segment lost 4 bases, leaving 11 bases of the junction unmatched. There are 15 residues in the CDR3. CDR1 and CDR2 from the germline V gene are LGHDT and YNNKEL (reference sequence). The CDR3 region has the DNA TGTGCCAGCAGCCCCCCGGGACAGGGCGTACGTGAGCAGTACTTC. Its protein is CASSPPGQGVREQYF.

The rearrangement links TRBV10-3 to TRBJ1-5; TRBD1 agrees at 7 bases. CDR3 length: 12 residues. Germline CDR1 and CDR2: ENHRY and SYGVKD. Trimming took 9 bases from V and 3 from J; bases not matched to a gene: 2. The CDR3 DNA reads TGTGCCATAGGACAGGTCAATCAGCCCCAGCATTTT. Protein: CAIGQVNQPQHF.

The chain recombines TRBV5-6 with TRBJ2-2, with D possibly being TRBD1 (6 bases). The CDR3 totals 16 residues. Deletions cut 4 bases from V and 3 bases from J, with 16 bases between. Per germline, CDR1 SGHDT and CDR2 YYEEEE. CDR3 region: CASSADLGADTGELFF. The CDR3, as DNA: TGTGCCAGCAGCGCCGATCTGGGGGCGGACACCGGGGAGCTGTTTTTT.

The chain combines TRBV4-3 with TRBJ2-3; D possibly corresponds to TRBD2 (6 bases). V was clipped by 1 base and J by 3 bases, with 17 bases between them. CDR1 LGHNA and CDR2 YSLEER come from the germline V gene. This CDR3 is 17 amino acids long. The CDR3 here is CASSQGHGGAWTDTQYF. Here the CDR3 DNA reads TGCGCCAGCAGCCAAGGGCACGGGGGAGCTTGGACAGATACGCAGTATTTT.

This rearrangement joins TRBV4-1 to TRBJ2-1; no definite D call. The ends were cut back, 1 base at V and 4 bases at J, with 17 bases in the middle. Germline values: CDR1 MGHRA, CDR2 YSYEKL. CDR3 length: 17 residues. The CDR3 region has the DNA TGCGCCAGCAGCCAAGTTCATACTACCTCCAATTACAATGAGCAGTTCTTC. The encoded protein is CASSQVHTTSNYNEQFF.

This sequence joins TRBV4-1 and TRBJ2-1, with 11 nucleotides matching TRBD2. The ends lost 0 bases at V and 9 bases at J; junction bases unmatched: 10. CDR3 length equals 17 residues. Per germline, CDR1 MGHRA and CDR2 YSYEKL. The CDR3 nucleotides read TGCGCCAGCAGCCAAGAATCGTCTAGCGGGAGGTTGGGTGAGCAGTTCTTC. Amino acid sequence: CASSQESSSGRLGEQFF.

This clone was seen at least ten times. The chain employs TRBV7-2 and TRBJ1-5; D perhaps matches TRBD1 (5 bases). The germline CDR1 and CDR2 sequences are SGHTA and FQGNSA. The CDR3 is 15 amino acids. Deletions cut 5 bases from V and 6 bases from J, with 17 bases between. The DNA of the CDR3 is TGTGCCAGCAGCCAATCAGTGGGGGTCGGTCAGCCCCAGCATTTT. It yields the protein CASSQSVGVGQPQHF.